This T cell receptor (beta chain) was obtained from a study of HIV-infected patients and healthy controls (dated by TCRdb to the mid-2010s). Trimming accounts for 2 bases at V and 8 bases at J, while the number of junction bases matched to no gene is 8. Including the terminal cysteine and phenylalanine, the CDR3 comprises 15 residues. Only the CDR3 region is kept as DNA, spanning 45 bases read in frame from base 1. The germline V gene (reference sequence) specifies MNHNY as CDR1 and SVGAGI as CDR2. This clonotype was seen only a few times. Its specific antigen is unknown. Per-base qualities were not stored, and no clone one base away is much larger. The library was prepared using 5' RACE. Sequencing took place on an Illumina MiSeq. TCRdb trimmed public reads at Q25 via fastp, called clones via MiXCR and kept in-frame beta chains. Identical CDR3 proteins give one entry, which carries the most common genes and DNA. For this sample there are about 63,000 distinct CDR3 sequences; roughly a sixth appear just once. Clones ranked in the top ten supply 5.5% to 6% of the sample.

The clonotype originates from a human donor in good health. The chain links TRBV6-6 with TRBJ2-1, with 8 middle bases fitting TRBD2. The source material was CD4+ T cells from blood. For the CDR3, the sequence is CASSYGSGMIYEQFF. The DNA sequence follows: TGTGCCAGCAGTTACGGTAGCGGGATGATCTATGAGCAGTTCTTC.